What follows is one T cell receptor (beta chain) and its context. The data are from a study of blood T cell repertoires in COVID-19. This CDR3 region has 12 residues. Trimming left V 1 base short and J 5 bases short, with 4 bases between. This table comes from immunoSEQ multiplex PCR, and its TCRdb copy is limited to in-frame clones, with some not included. The sample yields about 98,000 clones, around 75% seen once. This TCR was recovered from a man between 70 and 80 years old with acute or convalescent COVID-19. This chain joins TRBV12-3 or TRBV12-4 and TRBJ2-3, with D uncertain. Sequenced: peripheral blood. In DNA, the CDR3 is TGTGCCAGCAGTTTAGTCATAGATACGCAGTATTTT. It translates to CASSLVIDTQYF.